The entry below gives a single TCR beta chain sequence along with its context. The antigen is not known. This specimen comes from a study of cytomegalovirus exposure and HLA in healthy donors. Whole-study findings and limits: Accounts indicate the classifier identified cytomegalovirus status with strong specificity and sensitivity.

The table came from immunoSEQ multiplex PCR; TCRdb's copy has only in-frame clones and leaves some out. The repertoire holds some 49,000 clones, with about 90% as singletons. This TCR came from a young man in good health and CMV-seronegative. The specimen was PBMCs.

CDR3 DNA: TGTGCCAGCAGGAGGGACAGGTCGTCCACCGGGGAGCTGTTTTTT. Its translation is CASRRDRSSTGELFF. The genes are TRBV6-1 and TRBJ2-2; 8 bases line up with TRBD1. Trimming at V came to 6 bases and at J to 4 bases, leaving 7 bases not matched to a gene. The CDR3 is 15 residues long. Germline V gives CDR1 MNHNS, CDR2 SASEGT.